The clone carrying this TCR beta chain has ten or more counts. These data are taken from a study of regulatory T cells in long-lasting Graves disease. The CDR3 is 18 amino acids. Trimming cost V 8 bases and J 3 bases; bases outside gene matches: 13. iRepertoire HTBI primers and Arm-PCR of CDR3 regions built TCR beta libraries. TCRdb redid the calling of the multiplex PCR reads with MiXCR, one entry per CDR3 protein. This table has about half a million distinct CDR3 sequences, about 11% appearing once. Time point: newly diagnosed GD, antithyroid drugs for less than 3 months. There was RNA extracted from PBMCs, and the TCR library was made from it. These sequences were also reported in another study, on T cells in Graves' hyperthyroidism and ophthalmopathy.

The rearrangement uses TRBV12-3 or TRBV12-4 and TRBJ2-2; 12 bases align to TRBD1. Here the sequenced sample was peripheral blood mononuclear cells (PBMCs), taken at new diagnosis, from a patient treated with antithyroid drugs. This receptor was identified in a woman aged 25 to 39 with Graves disease. Here the CDR3 reads CASGPGEGQGADTGELFF. DNA of the CDR3: TGTGCCAGCGGTCCGGGGGAGGGACAGGGGGCAGACACCGGGGAGCTGTTTTTT.